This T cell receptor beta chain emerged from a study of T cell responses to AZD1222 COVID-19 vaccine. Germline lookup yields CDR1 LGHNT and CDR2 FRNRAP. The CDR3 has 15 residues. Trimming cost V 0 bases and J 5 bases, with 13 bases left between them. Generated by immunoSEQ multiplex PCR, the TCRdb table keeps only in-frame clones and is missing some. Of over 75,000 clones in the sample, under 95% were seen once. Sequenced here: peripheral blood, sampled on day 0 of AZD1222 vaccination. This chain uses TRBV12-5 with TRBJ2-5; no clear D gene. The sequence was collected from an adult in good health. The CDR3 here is CASGLVNSLSETQYF. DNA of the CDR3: TGTGCTAGTGGTTTGGTTAACAGTTTATCCGAGACCCAGTACTTC.